This is a list of T cell receptor beta chains from one sample in a study of shared clonotypes between healthy human individuals. The assay was immunoSEQ multiplex PCR, and TCRdb's table has in-frame clones only and misses some. Found here are roughly 490,000 clones, roughly 85% of them singletons; the top ten hold approximately 12%. Sequencing was done on a sample of PBMCs. The receptors come from a woman between 35 and 50 years old in good health. Some clones in this sample may be carry-over from other donors' samples. CDR3s include the opening cysteine and the closing phenylalanine or tryptophan. The D gene is left open where the match is weak. The size field is filled for only some rows; it gives once, few, many or a size class.

CASSLRGRTSGSSYEQYF TGTGCCAGCAGCTTGAGGGGACGGACTAGCGGGAGCTCCTACGAGCAGTACTTC TRBV11-2 TRBD2 - TRBJ2-7
CASSKWAPGLAHEQYF TGTGCCAGCAGCAAATGGGCCCCGGGACTAGCACACGAGCAGTACTTC TRBV21-1 - - TRBJ2-7
CASSPLWDYTDTQYF TGTGCCAGCAGCCCCCTATGGGATTACACAGATACGCAGTATTTT TRBV11-2 - - TRBJ2-3
CASSILAGGSTDTQYF TGTGCCAGTAGTATTTTAGCGGGAGGGAGCACAGATACGCAGTATTTT TRBV19 TRBD2 - TRBJ2-3
CASSDGQPGDTQYF TGTGCCAGCAGTGACGGGCAGCCGGGGGATACGCAGTATTTT TRBV6-4 - - TRBJ2-3
CASSDVAGVQETQYF TGTGCCAGCAGTGATGTAGCGGGAGTGCAAGAGACCCAGTACTTC TRBV2 TRBD2 - TRBJ2-5
CASSVAGPAGANVLTF TGTGCCAGCAGCGTAGCTGGTCCGGCTGGGGCCAACGTCCTGACTTTC TRBV9 - - TRBJ2-6
CASSAAFSYNEQFF TGTGCCAGCAGCGCAGCCTTCTCCTACAATGAGCAGTTCTTC TRBV11-1 - - TRBJ2-1
CASSFPSGRNTGELFF TGTGCCAGCAGCTTTCCTAGCGGGAGGAACACCGGGGAGCTGTTTTTT TRBV7-3 TRBD2 - TRBJ2-2
CASSQDKGGRDTGELFF TGTGCCAGCAGCCAAGATAAGGGAGGGCGCGACACCGGGGAGCTGTTTTTT TRBV14 TRBD2 - TRBJ2-2
CASSGQGNEQFF TGTGCCAGCAGCGGACAGGGTAATGAGCAGTTCTTC TRBV9 TRBD1 - TRBJ2-1
CAWSVRAETQYF TGTGCCTGGAGTGTAAGGGCAGAGACCCAGTACTTC TRBV30 - - TRBJ2-5
CASSVTGAMNTEAFF TGTGCCAGCAGCGTGACGGGTGCCATGAACACTGAAGCTTTCTTT TRBV5-6 - - TRBJ1-1
CASSTRGGAIEKLFF TGCGCCAGCAGCACCCGAGGTGGGGCAATCGAAAAACTGTTTTTT TRBV4-1 - - TRBJ1-4
CASITSTGNTIYF TGTGCCAGCATCACCTCGACTGGAAACACCATATATTTT TRBV11-2 - - TRBJ1-3
CASNGQSYGYTF TGTGCCAGCAACGGCCAGAGCTATGGCTACACCTTC TRBV9 - - TRBJ1-2
CATADSLEETQYF TGTGCCACCGCCGACAGTTTAGAAGAGACCCAGTACTTC TRBV15 - - TRBJ2-5
CASSLGLLPQHF TGTGCCAGCAGTCTAGGACTTCTGCCCCAGCATTTT TRBV28 - - TRBJ1-5
CASSPGQGVLHGYTF TGTGCCAGCAGTCCCGGACAGGGGGTTCTCCATGGCTACACCTTC TRBV27 TRBD1 - TRBJ1-2
CASSLGLIGEQFF TGTGCCAGCAGCCTCGGACTAATAGGTGAGCAGTTCTTC TRBV7-2 - - TRBJ2-1
CASSQNSGSYEQYF TGTGCCAGCAGTCAAAATAGCGGCTCCTACGAGCAGTACTTC TRBV7-3 - few TRBJ2-7
CASRPHRDLRNRLDYNEQFF TGTGCAAGTCGCCCTCACAGGGACTTGCGTAATCGTCTCGACTACAATGAGCAGTTCTTC TRBV12-2 - - TRBJ2-1
CASSQDTSRNTQYF TGCGCCAGCAGCCAAGATACCTCACGAAATACGCAGTATTTT TRBV11-2 - - TRBJ2-3
CASGGASYEQYF TGTGCCAGCGGGGGGGCATCATACGAGCAGTACTTC TRBV11-2 - - TRBJ2-7
CASSLGAGPYEQYF TGTGCCAGCAGTTTGGGGGCAGGACCCTACGAGCAGTACTTC TRBV28 - - TRBJ2-7
CASSGDNQETQYF TGTGCCAGCAGCGGCGACAACCAAGAGACCCAGTACTTC TRBV9 - few TRBJ2-5
CASSFTDSTDTQYF TGTGCCAGCAGCTTTACAGATAGCACAGATACGCAGTATTTT TRBV5-4 - - TRBJ2-3
CASSQGQFEQYF TGTGCCAGCAGCCAGGGACAGTTCGAGCAGTACTTC TRBV7-9 TRBD1 - TRBJ2-7
CASSFVAGAGEQFF TGTGCCAGCAGTTTTGTAGCGGGGGCCGGTGAGCAGTTCTTC TRBV27 TRBD2 - TRBJ2-1
CASSPLGSDNEKLFF TGTGCCAGCTCACCACTCGGCAGCGATAATGAAAAACTGTTTTTT TRBV18 - - TRBJ1-4
CASSLAAGEMDTQYF TGTGCCAGCAGCTTAGCAGCGGGAGAGATGGATACGCAGTATTTT TRBV13 TRBD2 - TRBJ2-3
CASSQAGTANYEQYF TGCGCCAGCAGCCAGGCCGGGACAGCGAACTACGAGCAGTACTTC TRBV4-1 TRBD1 - TRBJ2-7
CAWSLTRGPNEKLFF TGTGCCTGGAGTCTCACCCGGGGCCCTAATGAAAAACTGTTTTTT TRBV30 - - TRBJ1-4
CASSRGEGSYNSPLHF TGCGCCAGCAGCCGGGGAGAGGGGTCCTATAATTCACCCCTCCACTTT TRBV4-1 - - TRBJ1-6
CASSPGIGRGRVGYTF TGTGCCAGCAGCCCGGGGATCGGGAGGGGCAGGGTTGGCTACACCTTC TRBV7-8 - - TRBJ1-2
CASSRDTEAFF TGTGCCAGCAGTCGGGACACTGAAGCTTTCTTT TRBV6-5 - few TRBJ1-1
CASSIQFGTDTQYF TGTGCCAGTAGTATCCAGTTTGGCACAGATACGCAGTATTTT TRBV19 - - TRBJ2-3
CASSQDLGISSYEQYF TGTGCCAGCAGCCAAGATTTGGGGATTAGCTCCTACGAGCAGTACTTC TRBV4-2 - - TRBJ2-7
CASSSNSGGLVDTQYF TGCGCCAGCAGCTCAAATTCAGGGGGTCTGGTAGATACGCAGTATTTT TRBV5-1 TRBD1 - TRBJ2-3
CASSDWSSYNEQFF TGTGCCAGCAGTGATTGGAGCTCCTACAATGAGCAGTTCTTC TRBV6-1 - many TRBJ2-1
CASSSDRGNERFF TGTGCCAGCAGCTCTGACAGGGGGAATGAGCGGTTCTTC TRBV7-8 TRBD1 - TRBJ2-1
CASTGQLNTEAFF TGTGCCAGTACCGGACAGCTGAACACTGAAGCTTTCTTT TRBV19 - - TRBJ1-1
CASSAGGGQDTQYF TGTGCCAGCAGTGCTGGGGGGGGTCAAGATACGCAGTATTTT TRBV6-1 TRBD2 - TRBJ2-3
CASSSAPTGSGANVLTF TGTGCCAGCAGCTCCGCCCCGACAGGGTCTGGGGCCAACGTCCTGACTTTC TRBV7-9 TRBD1 - TRBJ2-6
CASSENSVAGTGELFF TGTGCCAGCAGCGAAAACTCGGTGGCGGGCACCGGGGAGCTGTTTTTT TRBV9 - - TRBJ2-2
CASSRTGYTEAFF TGCGCCAGCAGCAGGACAGGGTACACTGAAGCTTTCTTT TRBV4-1 TRBD1 - TRBJ1-1
CASSAEGNQPQHF TGTGCCAGCAGCGCGGAAGGCAATCAGCCCCAGCATTTT TRBV2 - many TRBJ1-5
CASSFGRSLEAFF TGTGCCAGCAGCTTCGGCAGAAGTTTAGAGGCTTTCTTT TRBV11-1 - - TRBJ1-1
CASSRDSRNYGYTF TGTGCCAGCTCACGGGACAGTAGAAACTATGGCTACACCTTC TRBV18 TRBD1 few TRBJ1-2
CASSQGIAGGRSSLDTQYF TGCGCCAGCAGCCAGGGGATAGCGGGAGGGCGATCGTCGTTAGATACGCAGTATTTT TRBV4-3 TRBD2 few TRBJ2-3